This T cell receptor (beta chain) was identified in a study of blood T cell repertoires in COVID-19. Trimming shortened V by 1 base and J by 5 bases, and 16 bases separated the two germline ends. Germline CDR1 reads MNHEY; CDR2 reads SMNVEV (reference sequence). The CDR3 runs 16 residues. Libraries were prepared by immunoSEQ multiplex PCR; TCRdb keeps only in-frame clonotypes and omits some of them. The repertoire holds a few hundred thousand clones, with approximately 85% as singletons. The clonotype was recovered from a woman in her forties or fifties who had recovered from COVID-19. The sequenced material came from PBMCs or T cells enriched from blood (not recorded which). The chain joins TRBV27 to TRBJ2-3, with D possibly being TRBD2 (6 bases). CDR3 bases: TGTGCCAGCAGTTTATACGCTAGCGCGAGACGAGATACGCAGTATTTT. Protein: CASSLYASARRDTQYF.